This is a list of T cell receptor beta chains from one sample in a study of monozygotic twins with inflammatory bowel disease. Reprocessing the 5' RACE reads, TCRdb reports a single entry for every CDR3 protein and omits DNA. The listing records under 200,000 distinct CDR3 sequences. The sequenced sample consisted of blood. The source of these receptors is a human donor with ulcerative colitis or Crohn's disease, or a healthy co-twin of an affected twin (not recorded which). Each CDR3 is given with its conserved first and last residue.

J gene: TRBJ2-7; V gene: TRBV27; CDR3 protein: CASSLYDRGNEQYF
J gene: TRBJ2-1; V gene: TRBV10-3; CDR3 protein: CAITLAGGDNEQFF
J gene: TRBJ2-2; V gene: TRBV6-5; CDR3 protein: CASSYGFAGVRTGELFF
J gene: TRBJ2-1; V gene: TRBV24-1; CDR3 protein: CATSDLKGFGFYNEQFF
J gene: TRBJ2-1; V gene: TRBV7-9; CDR3 protein: CASSLRTSGSDEQFF
J gene: TRBJ1-3; V gene: TRBV15; CDR3 protein: CATSSFSPGNTIYF
J gene: TRBJ2-1; V gene: TRBV29-1; CDR3 protein: CSVLPGVYEQFF
J gene: TRBJ2-7; V gene: TRBV6-1; CDR3 protein: CASSLLEGAYEQYF
J gene: TRBJ2-3; V gene: TRBV29-1; CDR3 protein: CSGRDSSTDTQYF
J gene: TRBJ2-7; V gene: TRBV12-3/TRBV12-4; CDR3 protein: CASTDSIYEQYF
J gene: TRBJ2-2; V gene: TRBV6-6; CDR3 protein: CASTFYTGELFF
J gene: TRBJ2-7; V gene: TRBV27; CDR3 protein: CASRVGGFGDYEQYF
J gene: TRBJ2-1; V gene: TRBV12-3/TRBV12-4; CDR3 protein: CASSLMRGNEQFF
J gene: TRBJ1-5; V gene: TRBV7-3; CDR3 protein: CASSERVGQPQHF
J gene: TRBJ2-4; V gene: TRBV24-1; CDR3 protein: CATSDMTPGQGNIQYF